Listed below are T cell receptor beta chains from one sample, sequenced in a study of patients and donors after allogeneic stem cell transplantation. From the RT-PCR reads, TCRdb called clonotypes with MiXCR, one entry per CDR3 protein. The table shows approximately 200,000 distinct CDR3 sequences, with roughly 38% occurring only once. The specimen was blood, either unsorted or a sorted T cell fraction (not recorded which). The receptor set was obtained from a human donor who was either an allogeneic HSCT recipient or a stem cell or donor lymphocyte infusion donor (not recorded which). It is not recorded whose cells these are; they may come from a transplant donor. The CDR3 runs from the conserved cysteine through the conserved F or W. A D gene is named only where the DNA matches it firmly. A row's size may be missing; if present it is once, few, many or a size class.

CDR3nt: TGCAGTGCAAACGACGGTGGAAACACCATATATTTT
CDR3aa: CSANDGGNTIYF
j_gene: TRBJ1-3
abundance: NA
d_gene: NA
v_gene: TRBV20-1

CDR3nt: TGCAGTGCCGATCTAGCGGGGGGGCCGAATACGCAGTATTTT
CDR3aa: CSADLAGGPNTQYF
j_gene: TRBJ2-3
abundance: NA
d_gene: TRBD2
v_gene: TRBV20-1

CDR3nt: TGTGCCAGCAGACCCGGGCCCCCAAGGACTGAAGCTTTCTTT
CDR3aa: CASRPGPPRTEAFF
j_gene: TRBJ1-1
abundance: NA
d_gene: NA
v_gene: TRBV7-9

CDR3nt: TGTGCCAGCAGCCAAGTACGGGGACGGGGGGATTCACCCCTCCACTTT
CDR3aa: CASSQVRGRGDSPLHF
j_gene: TRBJ1-6
abundance: few
d_gene: NA
v_gene: TRBV4-2

CDR3nt: TGCAGTGCCCACCTGACAAGTCCGCTAGCCAAAAACATTCAGTACTTC
CDR3aa: CSAHLTSPLAKNIQYF
j_gene: TRBJ2-4
abundance: few
d_gene: NA
v_gene: TRBV20-1

CDR3nt: TGTGCCAGCAGCTTAAACGTAGACACTGAAGCTTTCTTT
CDR3aa: CASSLNVDTEAFF
j_gene: TRBJ1-1
abundance: few
d_gene: NA
v_gene: TRBV7-7

CDR3nt: TGCAGCGTTGACAGGGGGCGAGGTGAAGCTTTCTTT
CDR3aa: CSVDRGRGEAFF
j_gene: TRBJ1-1
abundance: few
d_gene: TRBD1
v_gene: TRBV29-1

CDR3nt: TGTGCCAGCAGCTCCAGACCTACCGGCAATGAGCAGTTCTTC
CDR3aa: CASSSRPTGNEQFF
j_gene: TRBJ2-1
abundance: NA
d_gene: NA
v_gene: TRBV7-8

CDR3nt: TGTGCCAGCAGCCCCCTCCTCATCTATGGCTACACCTTC
CDR3aa: CASSPLLIYGYTF
j_gene: TRBJ1-2
abundance: few
d_gene: NA
v_gene: TRBV28

CDR3nt: TGTGCCAGCAGCTTAGGAACCCGGCGGAGACTCACAGATACGCAGTATTTT
CDR3aa: CASSLGTRRRLTDTQYF
j_gene: TRBJ2-3
abundance: NA
d_gene: NA
v_gene: TRBV7-3

CDR3nt: TGTGCCACCAGCGGGGGACAGGCTACCAATCAGCCCCAGCATTTT
CDR3aa: CATSGGQATNQPQHF
j_gene: TRBJ1-5
abundance: few
d_gene: TRBD1
v_gene: TRBV15

CDR3nt: TGTGCCAGCAGTGAGCGGGTTTACGGTGAAAAACTGTTTTTT
CDR3aa: CASSERVYGEKLFF
j_gene: TRBJ1-4
abundance: NA
d_gene: NA
v_gene: TRBV2

CDR3nt: TGTGCCAGCAGTTTCCCCGCCTTGCCCCTCCACTTT
CDR3aa: CASSFPALPLHF
j_gene: TRBJ1-6
abundance: many
d_gene: NA
v_gene: TRBV12-3/TRBV12-4

CDR3nt: TGTGCCAGCAGCTTAGGACAGGGAGTAGTTGGCTACACCTTC
CDR3aa: CASSLGQGVVGYTF
j_gene: TRBJ1-2
abundance: once
d_gene: TRBD1
v_gene: TRBV7-2

CDR3nt: TGTGCCACCAGTGATTCGGACAGTGACTATGGCTACACCTTC
CDR3aa: CATSDSDSDYGYTF
j_gene: TRBJ1-2
abundance: NA
d_gene: NA
v_gene: TRBV24-1

CDR3nt: TGTGCCACCAGCTTGCCGGGGGGTACAGATACGCAGTATTTT
CDR3aa: CATSLPGGTDTQYF
j_gene: TRBJ2-3
abundance: NA
d_gene: TRBD2
v_gene: TRBV15

CDR3nt: TGTGCCAGCAGCGGGGGGGCTAGTAGCAATCAGCCCCAGCATTTT
CDR3aa: CASSGGASSNQPQHF
j_gene: TRBJ1-5
abundance: few
d_gene: NA
v_gene: TRBV7-8

CDR3nt: TGCAGTTCCCCAGGATCTGGGACAGGGCCCAACTATGGCTACACCTTC
CDR3aa: CSSPGSGTGPNYGYTF
j_gene: TRBJ1-2
abundance: NA
d_gene: TRBD1
v_gene: TRBV20-1

CDR3nt: TGTGCCAGCAGTCCACTACATTGGACGGATAGCAATCAGCCCCAGCATTTT
CDR3aa: CASSPLHWTDSNQPQHF
j_gene: TRBJ1-5
abundance: few
d_gene: NA
v_gene: TRBV27

CDR3nt: TGTGCCAGCAGCCAAGATTACGCCTCTGGAAACACCATATATTTT
CDR3aa: CASSQDYASGNTIYF
j_gene: TRBJ1-3
abundance: NA
d_gene: NA
v_gene: TRBV3-1

CDR3nt: TGTGCCAGCAGCTTAGCTCCGGGCGACGAGTACTTC
CDR3aa: CASSLAPGDEYF
j_gene: TRBJ2-7
abundance: NA
d_gene: NA
v_gene: TRBV7-9

CDR3nt: TGTGCCAGCAGCCAAGAGCACGGAGGAACCTCCTACGAGCAGTACTTC
CDR3aa: CASSQEHGGTSYEQYF
j_gene: TRBJ2-7
abundance: NA
d_gene: NA
v_gene: TRBV4-2

CDR3nt: TGCGCCAGCAGCTTGGTACAGGCAACAACCTCTGGAAACACCATATATTTT
CDR3aa: CASSLVQATTSGNTIYF
j_gene: TRBJ1-3
abundance: NA
d_gene: NA
v_gene: TRBV5-1

CDR3nt: TGCGCCAGCAGCCCGGGACAGGGACACTACGAGCAGTACTTC
CDR3aa: CASSPGQGHYEQYF
j_gene: TRBJ2-7
abundance: NA
d_gene: TRBD1
v_gene: TRBV5-1

CDR3nt: TGCGCCAGCAGCCGGGACAGGGCAACCTACGAGCAGTACTTC
CDR3aa: CASSRDRATYEQYF
j_gene: TRBJ2-7
abundance: NA
d_gene: TRBD1
v_gene: TRBV5-1

CDR3nt: TGCGCCAGCAGCCAAGAGGTGGTAGGGTCCCTCCACTTT
CDR3aa: CASSQEVVGSLHF
j_gene: TRBJ1-6
abundance: NA
d_gene: NA
v_gene: TRBV4-1

CDR3nt: TGCAGTGCTAGAGTGGCAGAGGGTCAGCCCCAGCATTTT
CDR3aa: CSARVAEGQPQHF
j_gene: TRBJ1-5
abundance: NA
d_gene: NA
v_gene: TRBV20-1

CDR3nt: TGTGCCAGCTCACAGAACTTGGAGAACACTGAAGCTTTCTTT
CDR3aa: CASSQNLENTEAFF
j_gene: TRBJ1-1
abundance: few
d_gene: NA
v_gene: TRBV18

CDR3nt: TGTGCCAGCAGCTTTTTGAGTGGGGAACTGTTTTTT
CDR3aa: CASSFLSGELFF
j_gene: TRBJ1-4
abundance: few
d_gene: NA
v_gene: TRBV7-2

CDR3nt: TGTGCCAGCAGCCACAGGGGTTCCCGCACAGATACGCAGTATTTT
CDR3aa: CASSHRGSRTDTQYF
j_gene: TRBJ2-3
abundance: NA
d_gene: TRBD1
v_gene: TRBV7-9

CDR3nt: TGTGCCAGCAGGGGACAGGGGACCAACTATGGCTACACCTTC
CDR3aa: CASRGQGTNYGYTF
j_gene: TRBJ1-2
abundance: NA
d_gene: TRBD1
v_gene: TRBV12-3/TRBV12-4

CDR3nt: TGTGCCACCAGCCGGGACAGGGCTAATTCACCCCTCCACTTT
CDR3aa: CATSRDRANSPLHF
j_gene: TRBJ1-6
abundance: many
d_gene: TRBD1
v_gene: TRBV15

CDR3nt: TGTGCCAGCAGCGATACGGGCACGTTGAACACTGAAGCTTTCTTT
CDR3aa: CASSDTGTLNTEAFF
j_gene: TRBJ1-1
abundance: few
d_gene: NA
v_gene: TRBV21-1

CDR3nt: TGTGCCAGCAGCCAAGTAAAGGGCAGCACTTCCCTCCACTTT
CDR3aa: CASSQVKGSTSLHF
j_gene: TRBJ1-6
abundance: few
d_gene: NA
v_gene: TRBV3-1

CDR3nt: TGTGCCAGCAGCCCCCCTCCCCCCAGGCGGTATAGCAATCAGCCCCAGCATTTT
CDR3aa: CASSPPPPRRYSNQPQHF
j_gene: TRBJ1-5
abundance: few
d_gene: NA
v_gene: TRBV28

CDR3nt: TGTGCCAGCAGGGACCGGATCACTAACTATGGCTACACCTTC
CDR3aa: CASRDRITNYGYTF
j_gene: TRBJ1-2
abundance: NA
d_gene: NA
v_gene: TRBV12-3/TRBV12-4

CDR3nt: TGTGCCAGCAGTCCCCCTCAGGGACAGATAATTGAAGCTTTCTTT
CDR3aa: CASSPPQGQIIEAFF
j_gene: TRBJ1-1
abundance: NA
d_gene: TRBD1
v_gene: TRBV12-3/TRBV12-4

CDR3nt: TGTGCCAGCAGTTTTTGGCAGGGGAGCTCCTACAATGAGCAGTTCTTC
CDR3aa: CASSFWQGSSYNEQFF
j_gene: TRBJ2-1
abundance: NA
d_gene: NA
v_gene: TRBV12-3/TRBV12-4

CDR3nt: TGTGCCAGCAGTGGCAGGGGGCGCGGCGTCTATGGCTACACCTTC
CDR3aa: CASSGRGRGVYGYTF
j_gene: TRBJ1-2
abundance: NA
d_gene: TRBD1
v_gene: TRBV2

CDR3nt: TGTGCCAGCAGCCTGTGGGGGGGCTTGAACACTGAAGCTTTCTTT
CDR3aa: CASSLWGGLNTEAFF
j_gene: TRBJ1-1
abundance: NA
d_gene: NA
v_gene: TRBV12-3/TRBV12-4

CDR3nt: TGCGCCAGCAGCCCGGGGGTGGCGGATGAAAAACTGTTTTTT
CDR3aa: CASSPGVADEKLFF
j_gene: TRBJ1-4
abundance: few
d_gene: NA
v_gene: TRBV5-1

CDR3nt: TGTGCCACCAGCAGAGAAGGGGCAGGGGTGGCAGATACGCAGTATTTT
CDR3aa: CATSREGAGVADTQYF
j_gene: TRBJ2-3
abundance: NA
d_gene: NA
v_gene: TRBV15

CDR3nt: TGCAGCGTTGACAGGGGGGGCAACGAGCAGTACTTC
CDR3aa: CSVDRGGNEQYF
j_gene: TRBJ2-7
abundance: NA
d_gene: NA
v_gene: TRBV29-1

CDR3nt: TGCGCCAGCAGCCAAGATGGGGGATTGGGGAATCAGCCCCAGCATTTT
CDR3aa: CASSQDGGLGNQPQHF
j_gene: TRBJ1-5
abundance: NA
d_gene: NA
v_gene: TRBV4-1

CDR3nt: TGTGCCAGCAGTTGGGTCTATTGCTACACCTTC
CDR3aa: CASSWVYCYTF
j_gene: TRBJ1-2
abundance: NA
d_gene: NA
v_gene: TRBV6-2/TRBV6-3

CDR3nt: TGTGCCAGCAGCCAAGATCAGGGTTATAATTCACCCCTCCACTTT
CDR3aa: CASSQDQGYNSPLHF
j_gene: TRBJ1-6
abundance: few
d_gene: NA
v_gene: TRBV4-2

CDR3nt: TGTGCCAGCAGTTTGTCGGGGGGTGATAACTATGGCTACACCTTC
CDR3aa: CASSLSGGDNYGYTF
j_gene: TRBJ1-2
abundance: few
d_gene: NA
v_gene: TRBV28

CDR3nt: TGTGCCAGCTCACCTACAGGGGTGGGTGGCAATCAGCCCCAGCATTTT
CDR3aa: CASSPTGVGGNQPQHF
j_gene: TRBJ1-5
abundance: NA
d_gene: TRBD1
v_gene: TRBV18

CDR3nt: TGTGCCAGCAGCGTTGGGGAATTTTCACCCCTCCACTTT
CDR3aa: CASSVGEFSPLHF
j_gene: TRBJ1-6
abundance: NA
d_gene: NA
v_gene: TRBV9

CDR3nt: TGTGCCAGCAGCCGATCACAGGGGTATAATTCACCCCTCCACTTT
CDR3aa: CASSRSQGYNSPLHF
j_gene: TRBJ1-6
abundance: NA
d_gene: TRBD1
v_gene: TRBV7-2

CDR3nt: TGCGCCAGCAGCCAAGGAAATACCCTGGGAGAAAAACTGTTTTTT
CDR3aa: CASSQGNTLGEKLFF
j_gene: TRBJ1-4
abundance: NA
d_gene: NA
v_gene: TRBV4-3

CDR3nt: TGCAGTGCCCTAGAATATGGCTACACCTTC
CDR3aa: CSALEYGYTF
j_gene: TRBJ1-2
abundance: few
d_gene: NA
v_gene: TRBV20-1

CDR3nt: TGTGCCAGCAGCAAACGTCCCCGTGAGGGCGAGCAGTACTTC
CDR3aa: CASSKRPREGEQYF
j_gene: TRBJ2-7
abundance: NA
d_gene: NA
v_gene: TRBV21-1

CDR3nt: TGCAGTGCTAGAACCAGGGCTGGCACTGAAGCTTTCTTT
CDR3aa: CSARTRAGTEAFF
j_gene: TRBJ1-1
abundance: few
d_gene: NA
v_gene: TRBV20-1

CDR3nt: TGCAGTGCTAGCCGGCGGGGTGAGCAGTTCTTC
CDR3aa: CSASRRGEQFF
j_gene: TRBJ2-1
abundance: NA
d_gene: NA
v_gene: TRBV20-1